The present entry profiles one TCR beta chain with its context. Clones were sequenced by immunoSEQ multiplex PCR, and TCRdb holds only the in-frame ones, with some missing. The data show about 67,000 clones, 80% to 95% seen once. This record comes from a study of T cell changes during pregnancy in multiple sclerosis. The source material was peripheral blood, sampled in the first trimester of pregnancy. The TCR sequence derives from a female donor with multiple sclerosis, enrolled in a pregnancy study.

CDR3 nucleotides: TGTGCCAGCAGCCTAAAAGAGACCCAGTACTTC. Its translation: CASSLKETQYF. This chain joins TRBV25-1 and TRBJ2-5, with D uncertain. Germline V gives CDR1 MGHDK, CDR2 SYGVNS. This CDR3 is 11 amino acids long. Trimming removed 6 bases from V and 3 bases from J, with 5 bases in between. Full variable domain (outside the CDR3, taken from reference TRBV25-1 and TRBJ2-5): EADIYQTPRYLVIGTGKKITLECSQTMGHDKMYWYQQDPGMELHLIHYSYGVNSTEKGDLSSESTVSRIRTEHFPLTLESARPSHTSQYLCASSLKETQYFGPGTRLLVL.